The present T cell receptor beta chain was sequenced within a study of T cell responses to AZD1222 COVID-19 vaccine. Study details: Second doses that came at about 4 or about 12 weeks were put together.

Only in-frame clones appear in the TCRdb table, and some are missing; sequencing was by immunoSEQ multiplex PCR. The sample shows 150,000 to 180,000 clones, less than 90% of them seen only once. Comment on this clone: Antigen: not known.

Germline V gives CDR1 SSHAT, CDR2 FNYEAQ (reference sequence). The CDR3 runs 15 residues. Between the trimmed V and J ends, which lost 6 bases and 5 bases, there was a span of 17 bases. Study results and limitations: Mostly white British, mostly female donors; authors suggested clonal diversity may be underestimated. Two AZD1222 administrations were followed by greater Spike-specific TCR breadth and depth.

This sequence joins TRBV7-7 and TRBJ1-5; the D gene is possibly TRBD1 (5 bases). Material: peripheral blood, obtained on day 0 of AZD1222 vaccination. The clonotype comes from an adult in good health. The CDR3 spells CASREGKGSYQPQHF. The CDR3, as DNA: TGTGCCAGCAGAGAGGGTAAGGGGTCCTATCAGCCCCAGCATTTT.